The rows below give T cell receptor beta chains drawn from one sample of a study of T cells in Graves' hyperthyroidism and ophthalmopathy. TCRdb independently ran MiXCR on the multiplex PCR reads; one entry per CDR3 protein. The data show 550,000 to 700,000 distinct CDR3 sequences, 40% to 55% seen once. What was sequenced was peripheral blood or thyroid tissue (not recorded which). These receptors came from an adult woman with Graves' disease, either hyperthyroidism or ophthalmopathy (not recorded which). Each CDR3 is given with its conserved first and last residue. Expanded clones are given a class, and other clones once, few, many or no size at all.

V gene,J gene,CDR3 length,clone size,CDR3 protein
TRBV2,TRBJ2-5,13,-,CASSYRDQETQYF
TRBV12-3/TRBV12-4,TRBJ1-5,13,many,CASTLEGDQPQHF
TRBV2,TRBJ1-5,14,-,CASSEAYGGQPQHF
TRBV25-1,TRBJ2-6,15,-,CASSGSAYGANVLTF
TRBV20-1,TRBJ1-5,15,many,CSAADRVRGNQPQHF
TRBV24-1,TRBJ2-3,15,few,CATSDLARESDTQYF
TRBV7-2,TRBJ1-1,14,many,CASSIRGGGTEAFF
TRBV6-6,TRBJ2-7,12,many,CASSRSTYEQYF
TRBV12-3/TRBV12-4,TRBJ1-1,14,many,CASSSPALNTEAFF
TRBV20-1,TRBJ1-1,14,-,CSARTGGMNTEAFF
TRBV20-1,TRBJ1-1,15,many,CSARARGLGDTEAFF
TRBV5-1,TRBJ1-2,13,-,CASSLWGRSGYTF
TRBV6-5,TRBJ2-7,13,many,CASSSGEVNEQYF
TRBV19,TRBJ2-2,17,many,CASRGTGAGSWTGELFF
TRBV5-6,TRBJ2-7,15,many,CASSSLPGTEYEQYF